This entry is about one TCR beta chain. The target antigen is unknown. This sample was taken from a study of cytomegalovirus exposure and HLA in healthy donors. Findings of the study overall: There was a cluster of highly shared sequence variants that was likely a sequencing artifact.

Trimming took 4 bases from V and 5 from J; bases not matched to a gene: 1. This CDR3 comprises 12 residues. In germline, CDR1 is MNHNY, CDR2 SVGAGI (reference sequence). PCR amplification relied on 60 Vbeta primers (plus 13 Jbeta primers). Sequenced by immunoSEQ multiplex PCR; TCRdb stores in-frame clones only, minus some. This table holds fewer than 200,000 clones, 80% to 90% found once. This receptor was taken from a woman between 18 and 29 years old in good health and CMV-seronegative. Sequenced: PBMCs. The V gene is TRBV6-6, the J gene TRBJ2-7; 8 bases are shared with TRBD1. The CDR3 sequence is CASSSGGHEQYF. CDR3 bases: TGTGCCAGCAGTTCAGGGGGCCACGAGCAGTACTTC.